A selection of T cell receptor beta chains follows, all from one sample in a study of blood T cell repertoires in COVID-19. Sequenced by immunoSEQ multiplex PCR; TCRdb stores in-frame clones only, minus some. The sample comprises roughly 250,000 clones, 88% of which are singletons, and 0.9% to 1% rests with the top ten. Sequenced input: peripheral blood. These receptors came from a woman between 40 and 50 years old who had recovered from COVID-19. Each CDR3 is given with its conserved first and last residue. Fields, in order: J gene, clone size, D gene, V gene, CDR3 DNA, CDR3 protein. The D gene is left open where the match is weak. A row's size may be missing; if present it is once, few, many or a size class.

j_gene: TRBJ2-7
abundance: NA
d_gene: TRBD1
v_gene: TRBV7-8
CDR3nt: TGTGCCAGCAGCTTAGGGACAGGGGGTCGGGAGCAGTACTTC
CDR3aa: CASSLGTGGREQYF

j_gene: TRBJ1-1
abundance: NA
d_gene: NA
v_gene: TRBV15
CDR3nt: TGTGCCACCAGCGTCCAAGGGGGGGCCGCGGCTTTCTTT
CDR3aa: CATSVQGGAAAFF

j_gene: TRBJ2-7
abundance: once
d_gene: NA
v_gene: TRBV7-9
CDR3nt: TGTGCCAGCAGCTTGTCACAGACATCCTACGAGCAGTACTTC
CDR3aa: CASSLSQTSYEQYF

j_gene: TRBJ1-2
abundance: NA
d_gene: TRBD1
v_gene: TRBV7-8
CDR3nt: TGTGCCAGCAGCCCCGACAGGGCCCCTAACTATGGCTACACCTTC
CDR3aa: CASSPDRAPNYGYTF

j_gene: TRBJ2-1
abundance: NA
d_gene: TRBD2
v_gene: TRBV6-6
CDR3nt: TGTGCCAGCAGGCGTAGCGGGAGGACTTACAATGAGCAGTTCTTC
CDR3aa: CASRRSGRTYNEQFF

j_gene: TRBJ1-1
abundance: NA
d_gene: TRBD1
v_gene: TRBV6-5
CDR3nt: TGTGCCAGCAGCCACGGGGGACAGGGGGCCCGGGGAGCTTTCTTT
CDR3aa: CASSHGGQGARGAFF

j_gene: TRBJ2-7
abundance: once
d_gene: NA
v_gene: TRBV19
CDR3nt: TGTGCCAGTAGCCTGGGGGCAGTCGACGAGCAGTACTTC
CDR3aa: CASSLGAVDEQYF

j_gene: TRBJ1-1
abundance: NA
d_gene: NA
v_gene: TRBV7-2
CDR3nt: TGTGCCAGCAGCTTAGCGTCCGGACAGTACACTGAAGCTTTCTTT
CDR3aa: CASSLASGQYTEAFF

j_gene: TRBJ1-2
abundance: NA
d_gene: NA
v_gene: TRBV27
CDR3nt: TGTGCCAGCAGTTTTGGGCGGGGCTATGGCTACACCTTC
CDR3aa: CASSFGRGYGYTF

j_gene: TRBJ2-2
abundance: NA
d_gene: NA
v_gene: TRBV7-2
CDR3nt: TGTGCCAGGGGGCGACGGAGCCACACCGGGGAGCTGTTTTTT
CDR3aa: CARGRRSHTGELFF

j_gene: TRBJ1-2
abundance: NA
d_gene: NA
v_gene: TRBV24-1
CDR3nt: TGTGCCACCAGTGATTTCCGGGGGAGTGGCTACACCTTC
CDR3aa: CATSDFRGSGYTF

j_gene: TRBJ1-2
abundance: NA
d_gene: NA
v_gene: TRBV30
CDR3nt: TGTGCCTGGAGGGAGTTGAGGTACACCTTC
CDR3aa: CAWRELRYTF

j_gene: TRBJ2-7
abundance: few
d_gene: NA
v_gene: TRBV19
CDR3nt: TGTGCCAGTAGTCTCCGACAGGCCTCCTACGAGCAGTACTTC
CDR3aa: CASSLRQASYEQYF

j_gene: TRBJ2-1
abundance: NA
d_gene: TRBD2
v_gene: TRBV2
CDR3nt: TGTGCCAGCACCCCACTAGCGGGAGTCTTCAATGAGCAGTTCTTC
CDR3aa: CASTPLAGVFNEQFF

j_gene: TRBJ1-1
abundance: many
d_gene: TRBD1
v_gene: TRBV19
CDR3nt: TGTGCCAGTAGACAGACAGGGCCCCTTCACACTGAAGCTTTCTTT
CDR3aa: CASRQTGPLHTEAFF

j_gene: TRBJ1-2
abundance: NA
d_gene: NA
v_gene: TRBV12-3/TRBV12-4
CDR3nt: TGTGCCAGCAGTACAACAGGCTATGGCTACACCTTC
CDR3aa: CASSTTGYGYTF

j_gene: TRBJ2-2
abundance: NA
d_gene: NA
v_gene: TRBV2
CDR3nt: TGTGCCAGCAGGAGGGGGACCACCAACACCGGGGAGCTGTTTTTT
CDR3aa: CASRRGTTNTGELFF

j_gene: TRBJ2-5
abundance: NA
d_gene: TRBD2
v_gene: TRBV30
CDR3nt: TGTGCCTGGGCCCCACTAGCGCGCGAGACCCAGTACTTC
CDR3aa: CAWAPLARETQYF

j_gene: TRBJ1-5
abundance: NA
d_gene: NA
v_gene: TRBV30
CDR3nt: TGTGCCTGGAGCGACACAGGAAATCAGCCCCAGCATTTT
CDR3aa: CAWSDTGNQPQHF

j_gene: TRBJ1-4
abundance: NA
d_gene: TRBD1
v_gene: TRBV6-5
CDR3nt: TGTGCCAGCAGACAGGGGGCGGGGGAAAAACTGTTTTTT
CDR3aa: CASRQGAGEKLFF

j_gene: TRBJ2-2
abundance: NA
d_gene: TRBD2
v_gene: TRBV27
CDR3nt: TGTGCCAGCAGGGGGAGCGCGGGAGTGGGCACCGGGGAGCTGTTTTTT
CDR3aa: CASRGSAGVGTGELFF

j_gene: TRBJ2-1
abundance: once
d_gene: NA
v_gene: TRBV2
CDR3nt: TGTGCCAGCAGTGAAAGCCGGCGGGCTGAGCAGTTCTTC
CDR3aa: CASSESRRAEQFF